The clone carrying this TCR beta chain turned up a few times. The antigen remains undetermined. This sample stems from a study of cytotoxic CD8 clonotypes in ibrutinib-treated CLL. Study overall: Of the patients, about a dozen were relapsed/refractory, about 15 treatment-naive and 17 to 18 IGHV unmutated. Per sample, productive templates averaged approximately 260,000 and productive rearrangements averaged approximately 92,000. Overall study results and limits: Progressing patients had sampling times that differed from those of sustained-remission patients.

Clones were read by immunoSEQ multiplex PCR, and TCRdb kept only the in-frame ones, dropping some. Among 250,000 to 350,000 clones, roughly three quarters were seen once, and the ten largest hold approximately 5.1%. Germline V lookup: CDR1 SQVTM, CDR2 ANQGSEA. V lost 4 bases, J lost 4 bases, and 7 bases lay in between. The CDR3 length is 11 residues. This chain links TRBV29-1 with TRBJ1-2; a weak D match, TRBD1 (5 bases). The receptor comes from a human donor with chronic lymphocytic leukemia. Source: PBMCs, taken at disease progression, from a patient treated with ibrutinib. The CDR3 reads CSVVDSYGYTF. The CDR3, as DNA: TGCAGCGTTGTTGACAGCTATGGCTACACCTTC.